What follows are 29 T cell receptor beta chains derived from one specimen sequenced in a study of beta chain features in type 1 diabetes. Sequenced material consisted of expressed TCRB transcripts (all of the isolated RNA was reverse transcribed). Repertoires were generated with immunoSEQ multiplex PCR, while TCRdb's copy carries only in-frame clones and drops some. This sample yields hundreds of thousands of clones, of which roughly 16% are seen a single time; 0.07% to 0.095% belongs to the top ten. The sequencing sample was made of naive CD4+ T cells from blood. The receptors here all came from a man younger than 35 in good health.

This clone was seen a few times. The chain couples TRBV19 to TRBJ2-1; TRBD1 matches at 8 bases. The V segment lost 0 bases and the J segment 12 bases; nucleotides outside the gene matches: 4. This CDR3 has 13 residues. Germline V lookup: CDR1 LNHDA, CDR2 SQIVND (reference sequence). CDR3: CASSIDQGTGQFF. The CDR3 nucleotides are TGTGCCAGTAGTATAGATCAAGGGACAGGGCAGTTCTTC. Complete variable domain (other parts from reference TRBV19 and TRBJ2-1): DGGITQSPKYLFRKEGQNVTLSCEQNLNHDAMYWYRQDPGQGLRLIYYSQIVNDFQKGDIAEGYSVSREKKESFPLTVTSAQKNPTAFYLCASSIDQGTGQFFGPGTRLTVL.

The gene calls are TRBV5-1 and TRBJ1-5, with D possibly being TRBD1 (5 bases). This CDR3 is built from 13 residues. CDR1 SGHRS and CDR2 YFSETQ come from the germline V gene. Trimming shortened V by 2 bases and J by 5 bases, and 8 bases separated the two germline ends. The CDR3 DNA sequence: TGCGCCAGCAGCTTTGGGGGTGATCAGCCCCAGCATTTT. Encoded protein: CASSFGGDQPQHF. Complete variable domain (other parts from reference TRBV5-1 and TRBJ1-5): KAGVTQTPRYLIKTRGQQVTLSCSPISGHRSVSWYQQTPGQGLQFLFEYFSETQRNKGNFPGRFSGRQFSNSRSEMNVSTLELGDSALYLCASSFGGDQPQHFGDGTRLSIL.

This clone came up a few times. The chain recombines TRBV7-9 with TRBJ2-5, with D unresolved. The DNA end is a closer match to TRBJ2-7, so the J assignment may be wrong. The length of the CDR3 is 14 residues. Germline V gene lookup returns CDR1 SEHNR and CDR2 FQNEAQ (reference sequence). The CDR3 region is CASSLEVVRPEQYF. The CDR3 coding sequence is TGTGCCAGCAGCTTAGAAGTGGTGAGACCCGAGCAGTACTTC.

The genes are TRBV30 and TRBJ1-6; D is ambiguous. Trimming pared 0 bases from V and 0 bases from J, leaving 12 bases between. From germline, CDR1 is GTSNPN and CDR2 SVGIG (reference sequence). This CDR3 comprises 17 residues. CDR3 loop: CAWSVSRTSSYNSPLHF. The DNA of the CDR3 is TGTGCCTGGAGTGTATCCAGGACCAGCTCCTATAATTCACCCCTCCACTTT.

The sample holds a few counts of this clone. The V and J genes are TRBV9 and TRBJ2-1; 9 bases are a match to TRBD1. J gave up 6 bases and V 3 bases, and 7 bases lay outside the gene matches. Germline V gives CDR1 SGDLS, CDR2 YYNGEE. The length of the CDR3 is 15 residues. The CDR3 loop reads CASSEPGTGINEQFF. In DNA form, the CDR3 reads TGTGCCAGCAGCGAGCCCGGGACAGGGATCAATGAGCAGTTCTTC.

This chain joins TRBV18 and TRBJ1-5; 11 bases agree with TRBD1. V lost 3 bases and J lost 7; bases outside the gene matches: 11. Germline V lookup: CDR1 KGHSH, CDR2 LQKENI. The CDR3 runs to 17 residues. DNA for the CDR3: TGTGCCAGCTCACCGCAGGACAGGGGGCATTATGGACAGCCCCAGCATTTT. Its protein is CASSPQDRGHYGQPQHF.

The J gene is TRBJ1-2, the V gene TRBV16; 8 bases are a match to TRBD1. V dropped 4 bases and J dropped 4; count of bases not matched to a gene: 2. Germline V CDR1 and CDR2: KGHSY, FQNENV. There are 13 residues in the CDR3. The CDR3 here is CASSPGQAYGYTF. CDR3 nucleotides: TGTGCCAGCAGCCCGGGACAGGCCTATGGCTACACCTTC.

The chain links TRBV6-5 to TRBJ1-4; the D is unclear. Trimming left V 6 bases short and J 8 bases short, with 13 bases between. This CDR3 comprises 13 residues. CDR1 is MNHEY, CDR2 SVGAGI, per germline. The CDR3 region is CASRIPGGEKLFF. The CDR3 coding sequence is TGTGCCAGCAGAATCCCCGGCGGGGAAAAACTGTTTTTT.

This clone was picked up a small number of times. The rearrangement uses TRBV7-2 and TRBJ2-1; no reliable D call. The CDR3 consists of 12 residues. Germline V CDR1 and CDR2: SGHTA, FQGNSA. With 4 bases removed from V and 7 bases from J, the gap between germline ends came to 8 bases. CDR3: CASSWAFNEQFF. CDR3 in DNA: TGTGCCAGCAGCTGGGCCTTTAATGAGCAGTTCTTC.

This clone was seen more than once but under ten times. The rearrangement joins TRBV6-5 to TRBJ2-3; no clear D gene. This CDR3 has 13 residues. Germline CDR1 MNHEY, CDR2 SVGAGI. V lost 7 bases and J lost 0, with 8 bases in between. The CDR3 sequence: CASTQPSTDTQYF. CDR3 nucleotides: TGTGCCAGCACCCAACCTAGCACAGATACGCAGTATTTT.

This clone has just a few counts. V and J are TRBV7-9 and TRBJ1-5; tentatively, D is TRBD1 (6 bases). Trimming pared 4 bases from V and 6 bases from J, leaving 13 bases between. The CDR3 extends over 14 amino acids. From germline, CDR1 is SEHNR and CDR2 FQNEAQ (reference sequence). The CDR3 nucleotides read TGTGCCAGCAGCTCCCAGGGGCTGAGTCAGCCCCAGCATTTT. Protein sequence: CASSSQGLSQPQHF.

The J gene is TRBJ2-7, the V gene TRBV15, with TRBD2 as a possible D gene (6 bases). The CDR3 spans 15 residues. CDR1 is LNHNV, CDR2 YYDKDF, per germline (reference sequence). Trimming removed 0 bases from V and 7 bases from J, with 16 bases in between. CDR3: CATSRDSTGAGEQYF. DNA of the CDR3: TGTGCCACCAGCAGAGATTCCACTGGGGCGGGGGAGCAGTACTTC.

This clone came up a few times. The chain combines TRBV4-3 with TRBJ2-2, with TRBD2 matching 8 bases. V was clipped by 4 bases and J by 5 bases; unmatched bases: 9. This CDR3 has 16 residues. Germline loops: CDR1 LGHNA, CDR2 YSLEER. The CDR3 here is CASSLDERGRTGELFF. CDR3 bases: TGCGCCAGCAGCCTGGACGAGCGGGGGCGGACCGGGGAGCTGTTTTTT.

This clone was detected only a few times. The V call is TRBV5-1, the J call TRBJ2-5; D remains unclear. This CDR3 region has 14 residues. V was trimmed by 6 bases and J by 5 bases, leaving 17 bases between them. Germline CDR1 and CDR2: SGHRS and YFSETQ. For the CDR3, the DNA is TGCGCCAGCACCGACGGTGGCGTATCGGAGACCCAGTACTTC. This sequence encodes CASTDGGVSETQYF.

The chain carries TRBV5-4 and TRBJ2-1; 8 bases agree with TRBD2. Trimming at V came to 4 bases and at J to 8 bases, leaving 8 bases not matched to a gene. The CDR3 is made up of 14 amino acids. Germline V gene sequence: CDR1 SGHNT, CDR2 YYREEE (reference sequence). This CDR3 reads CASSPRGGSDEQFF. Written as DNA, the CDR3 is TGTGCCAGCAGCCCCCGGGGGGGCAGCGATGAGCAGTTCTTC.

This CDR3 is CASGLVGNGPALQFF. CDR3 DNA sequence: TGTGCTAGTGGTTTGGTCGGTAATGGACCAGCCTTGCAGTTCTTC. The chain couples TRBV12-5 to TRBJ2-1; D not resolved. V was shortened by 0 bases and J by 12 bases, with 18 bases between the two germline ends. This CDR3 is built from 15 residues. In germline, CDR1 is LGHNT, CDR2 FRNRAP.

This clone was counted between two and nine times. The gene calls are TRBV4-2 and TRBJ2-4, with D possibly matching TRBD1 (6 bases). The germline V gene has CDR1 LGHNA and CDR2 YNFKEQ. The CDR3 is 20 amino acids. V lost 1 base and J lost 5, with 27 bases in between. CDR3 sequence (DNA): TGTGCCAGCAGCCAAGCGAGGGGGAGCGTAACATACGGTCCCGAAAACATTCAGTACTTC. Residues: CASSQARGSVTYGPENIQYF.

CDR3 sequence: CSASPETQYF. CDR3 nucleotide sequence: TGCAGTGCTAGTCCAGAGACCCAGTACTTC. V is TRBV20-1 and J is TRBJ2-5; D is undetermined. This CDR3 is 10 amino acids long. Looked up from germline, CDR1 is DFQATT and CDR2 is SNEGSKA (reference sequence). Trimming cost V 3 bases and J 4 bases, with 3 bases left between them.

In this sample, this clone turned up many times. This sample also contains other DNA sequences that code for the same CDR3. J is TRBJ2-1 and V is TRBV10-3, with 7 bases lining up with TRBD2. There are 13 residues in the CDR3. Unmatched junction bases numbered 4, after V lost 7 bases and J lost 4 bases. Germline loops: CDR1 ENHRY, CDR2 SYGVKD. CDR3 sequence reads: CAITPGGYNEQFF. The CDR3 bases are TGTGCCATCACCCCGGGGGGATACAATGAGCAGTTCTTC.

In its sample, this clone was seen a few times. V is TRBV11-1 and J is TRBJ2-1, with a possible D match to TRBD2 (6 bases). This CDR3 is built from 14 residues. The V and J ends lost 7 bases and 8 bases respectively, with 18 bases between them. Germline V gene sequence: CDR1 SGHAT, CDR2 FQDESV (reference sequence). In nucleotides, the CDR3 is TGTGCCAGCAACCGGAGGAGGAGGGGCCATGAGCAGTTCTTC. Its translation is CASNRRRRGHEQFF.

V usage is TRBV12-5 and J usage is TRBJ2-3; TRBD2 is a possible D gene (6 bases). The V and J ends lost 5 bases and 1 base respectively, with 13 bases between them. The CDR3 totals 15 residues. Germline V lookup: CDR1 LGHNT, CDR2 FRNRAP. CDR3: CASGPWRGRTDTQYF. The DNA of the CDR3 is TGTGCTAGTGGTCCCTGGCGGGGCCGCACAGATACGCAGTATTTT.

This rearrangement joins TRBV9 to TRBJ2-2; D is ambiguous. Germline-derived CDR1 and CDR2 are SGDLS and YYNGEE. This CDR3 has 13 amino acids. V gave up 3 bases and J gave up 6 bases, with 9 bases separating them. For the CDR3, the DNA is TGTGCCAGCAGCGCCCCCCCGGCCGGGGAGCTGTTTTTT. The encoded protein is CASSAPPAGELFF.

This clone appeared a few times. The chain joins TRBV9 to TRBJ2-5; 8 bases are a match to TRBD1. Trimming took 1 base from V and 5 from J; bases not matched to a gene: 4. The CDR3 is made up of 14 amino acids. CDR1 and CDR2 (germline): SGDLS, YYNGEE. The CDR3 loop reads CASSVNHRGETQYF. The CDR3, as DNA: TGTGCCAGCAGCGTAAACCACAGGGGGGAGACCCAGTACTTC.

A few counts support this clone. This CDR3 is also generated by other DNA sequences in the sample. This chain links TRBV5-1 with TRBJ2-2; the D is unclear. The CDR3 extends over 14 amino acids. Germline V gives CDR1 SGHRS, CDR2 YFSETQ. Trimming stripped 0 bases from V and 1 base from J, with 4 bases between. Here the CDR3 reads CASSLEGNTGELFF. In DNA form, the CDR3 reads TGCGCCAGCAGCTTGGAAGGGAACACCGGGGAGCTGTTTTTT.

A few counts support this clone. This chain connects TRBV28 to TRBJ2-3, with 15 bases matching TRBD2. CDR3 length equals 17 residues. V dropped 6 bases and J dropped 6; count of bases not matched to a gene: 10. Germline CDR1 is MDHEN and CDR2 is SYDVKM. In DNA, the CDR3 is TGTGCCAGCAGACGCCCGGGACTAGCGGGAGGACCGGATACGCAGTATTTT. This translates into CASRRPGLAGGPDTQYF.

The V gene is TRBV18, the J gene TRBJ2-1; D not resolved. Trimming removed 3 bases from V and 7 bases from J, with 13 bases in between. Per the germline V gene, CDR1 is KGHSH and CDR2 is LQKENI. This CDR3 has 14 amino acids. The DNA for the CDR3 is TGTGCCAGCTCACCCCAGGTGGGCAATAATGAGCAGTTCTTC. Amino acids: CASSPQVGNNEQFF. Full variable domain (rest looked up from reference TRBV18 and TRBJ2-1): NAGVMQNPRHLVRRRGQEARLRCSPMKGHSHVYWYRQLPEEGLKFMVYLQKENIIDESGMPKERFSAEFPKEGPSILRIQQVVRGDSAAYFCASSPQVGNNEQFFGPGTRLTVL.

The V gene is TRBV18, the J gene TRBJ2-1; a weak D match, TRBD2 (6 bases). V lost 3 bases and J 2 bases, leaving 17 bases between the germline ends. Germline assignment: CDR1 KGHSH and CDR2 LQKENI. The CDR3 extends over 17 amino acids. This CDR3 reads CASSPNLGTLPYNEQFF. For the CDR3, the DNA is TGTGCCAGCTCACCCAATTTAGGGACTCTTCCCTACAATGAGCAGTTCTTC.

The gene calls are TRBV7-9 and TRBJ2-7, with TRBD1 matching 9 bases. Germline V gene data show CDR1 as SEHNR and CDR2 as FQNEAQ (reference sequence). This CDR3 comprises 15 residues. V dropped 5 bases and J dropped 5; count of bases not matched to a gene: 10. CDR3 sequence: CASSRLRDRADEQYF. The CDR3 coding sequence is TGTGCCAGCAGCCGGCTCCGGGACAGGGCGGACGAGCAGTACTTC. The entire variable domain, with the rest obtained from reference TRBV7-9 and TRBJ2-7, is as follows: DTGVSQNPRHKITKRGQNVTFRCDPISEHNRLYWYRQTLGQGPEFLTYFQNEAQLEKSRLLSDRFSAERPKGSFSTLEIQRTEQGDSAMYLCASSRLRDRADEQYFGPGTRLTVT.

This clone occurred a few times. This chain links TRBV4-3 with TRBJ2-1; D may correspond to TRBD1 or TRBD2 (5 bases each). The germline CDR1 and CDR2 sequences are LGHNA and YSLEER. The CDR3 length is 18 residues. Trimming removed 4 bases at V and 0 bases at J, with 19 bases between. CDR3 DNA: TGCGCCAGCAGCCCCCAGACACCGGGGACGAGCTCCTACAATGAGCAGTTCTTC. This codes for CASSPQTPGTSSYNEQFF.